The present entry profiles one T cell receptor beta chain with its context. Its antigen is unknown. No quality values exist for individual bases; no much larger clone is one base distant. Collaborating institutions collected whole blood in K2EDTA tubes following their own protocols. For TCRbeta analysis, collaborators shipped samples in one of three forms: frozen whole blood, isolated PBMCs, or DNA extracted from either of those sample types. The immunoSEQ Assay, a bias-controlled multiplex PCR, was used to amplify TCRbeta CDR3 regions from genomic DNA. As for the original processing: The number of nucleated cells in each sample was estimated from the amplification of reference gene primers within the assay. Sequence reads were collapsed and filtered to measure the absolute abundance of every unique TCRbeta CDR3 rearrangement. For each sample, productive Simpson clonality was calculated as the square root of Simpson's diversity index across productive rearrangements. This immuneACCESS table, as held by TCRdb, lists in-frame sequences with V and J called but not all clones. Of the missing ones, under half trace to an unresolved V gene in checked studies; the others have no known cause. V, J and clone size are those of that table, while D and trimming were read from the DNA. Here the sample has 15,000 to 19,000 clones; about 85% occur a single time. The ten most abundant clones make up roughly 52% of the sample.

This record comes from a study of blood T cell repertoires in COVID-19 (TCRdb year 2020). Study-level background: Samples covering the acute and convalescent phases of COVID-19 were provided by collaborators in the United States, Italy and Spain. Deeply sampled blood TCRbeta repertoires from subjects exposed to, actively infected with, or recovered from COVID-19 were included in the dataset. HLA class I and class II types, where available, came from metadata supplied by the sample provider rather than from assay-based typing. A freely available public database, intended as a resource for researchers studying the immune response to SARS-CoV-2, is where the repertoires were released. The prospective study material was composed of cDNA or gDNA derived from T cells, B-cell-depleted T cells, or PBMCs. Sample metadata almost always included a de-identified subject ID, COVID-19 status, age in years and sex. Samples came from the ongoing ImmuneRACE study (first 160 participants) plus 1,254 subjects from 6 global collaborators.

Germline trimming: 4 bases from V, 1 base from J; junction bases outside gene matches: 13. Including cysteine and phenylalanine, the CDR3 has 18 amino acids. The retained sequence is limited to the CDR3, 54 bases, with the frame set at the first base. The germline V gene yields SGHDN for CDR1 and FVKESK for CDR2. Overall study outcomes, separate from this receptor: The amount of clinical and demographic metadata varied by source and participant and was provided uncurated.

The sequence joins TRBV14 to TRBJ2-1; 7 central nucleotides agree with TRBD2. Sequencing used peripheral blood. The clonotype originates from a man in his sixties with acute or convalescent COVID-19. At the DNA level, the sequence is TGTGCCAGCAGCCCGAGGTTTGGGGGAGGGGCGTCCTACAATGAGCAGTTCTTC. It specifies CASSPRFGGGASYNEQFF. The CDR3, completed at both ends by the reference TRBV14 and TRBJ2-1 genes, gives the full variable domain EAGVTQFPSHSVIEKGQTVTLRCDPISGHDNLYWYRRVMGKEIKFLLHFVKESKQDESGMPNNRFLAERTGGTYSTLKVQPAELEDSGVYFCASSPRFGGGASYNEQFFGPGTRLTVL.